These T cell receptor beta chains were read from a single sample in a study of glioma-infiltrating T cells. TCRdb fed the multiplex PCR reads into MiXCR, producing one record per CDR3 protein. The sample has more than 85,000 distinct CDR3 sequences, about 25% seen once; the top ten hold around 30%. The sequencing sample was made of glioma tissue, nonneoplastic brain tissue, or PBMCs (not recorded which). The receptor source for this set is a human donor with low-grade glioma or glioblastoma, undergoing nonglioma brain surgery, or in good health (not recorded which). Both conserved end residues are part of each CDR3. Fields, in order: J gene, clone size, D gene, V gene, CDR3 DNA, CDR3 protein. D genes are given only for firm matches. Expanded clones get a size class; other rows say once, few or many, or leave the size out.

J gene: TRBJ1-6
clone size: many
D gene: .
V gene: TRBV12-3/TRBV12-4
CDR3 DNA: TGTGCCAGCAGTCGATGGGGGAGCTCCTATAATTCACCCCTCCACTTT
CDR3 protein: CASSRWGSSYNSPLHF

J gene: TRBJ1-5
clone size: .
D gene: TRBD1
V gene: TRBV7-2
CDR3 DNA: TGTGCCAGCAGCTTAAAGCCCAGACAGGGGAGGATAGATAGCAATCAGCCCCAGCATTTT
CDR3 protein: CASSLKPRQGRIDSNQPQHF

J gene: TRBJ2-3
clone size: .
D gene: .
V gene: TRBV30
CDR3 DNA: TGTGCCTGGAGTGTAACTAGTTATACGCAGTATTTT
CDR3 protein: CAWSVTSYTQYF

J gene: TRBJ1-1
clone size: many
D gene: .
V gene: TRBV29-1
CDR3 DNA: TGCAGCTCTCGGCTCTCGGGGACCACTGAAGCTTTCTTT
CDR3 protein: CSSRLSGTTEAFF

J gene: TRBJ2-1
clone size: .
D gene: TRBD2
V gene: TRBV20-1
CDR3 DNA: TGCAGTGCTAGTCGTATGGGACTAGCTTCCAATGAGCGATTCTTC
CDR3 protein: CSASRMGLASNERFF

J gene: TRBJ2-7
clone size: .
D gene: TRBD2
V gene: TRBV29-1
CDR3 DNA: TGCAGCGTTGAAGCTAGCGGAGGCTACGGGCAGTACTTC
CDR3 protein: CSVEASGGYGQYF

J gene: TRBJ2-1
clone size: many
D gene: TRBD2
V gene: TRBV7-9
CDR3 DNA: TGTGCCAGCAGCCGATTTAGCGGGTCCAATTCCTACAATGAGCAGTTCTTC
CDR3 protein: CASSRFSGSNSYNEQFF

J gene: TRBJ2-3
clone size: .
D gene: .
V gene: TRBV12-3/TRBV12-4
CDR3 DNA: TGTGCCAGCAGTTTTGGACACAGCACAGATACGCAGTATTTT
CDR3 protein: CASSFGHSTDTQYF

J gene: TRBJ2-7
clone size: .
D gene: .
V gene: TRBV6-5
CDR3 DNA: TGTGCCAGCAGTTATGCGCAGAACTACGGGCAGTACTTC
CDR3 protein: CASSYAQNYGQYF

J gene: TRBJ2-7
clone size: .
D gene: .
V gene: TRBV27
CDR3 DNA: TGTGCCAGCAGTTTAGGGGGCATGCTCGAGCAGTACTTC
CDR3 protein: CASSLGGMLEQYF

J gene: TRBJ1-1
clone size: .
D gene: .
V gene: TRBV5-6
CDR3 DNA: TGTGCCAGCAGCTTGGTCAAGAACACTGAAGCTTTCTTT
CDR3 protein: CASSLVKNTEAFF

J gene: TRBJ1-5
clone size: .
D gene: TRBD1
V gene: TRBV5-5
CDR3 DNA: TGTGCCAGCAGCTGGGGGACAGGGGTTCTCCCCCAGCATTTT
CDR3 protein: CASSWGTGVLPQHF

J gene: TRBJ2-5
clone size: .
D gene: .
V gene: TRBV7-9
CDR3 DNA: TGTGCCAGCAGCTTTAGAAGGGGAAAACAAGAGACCCAGTACTTC
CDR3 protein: CASSFRRGKQETQYF

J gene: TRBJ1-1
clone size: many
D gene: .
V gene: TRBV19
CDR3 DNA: TGTGCCAGTAGCAGGAGGAGGGGGAACACTGAAGCTTTCTTT
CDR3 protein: CASSRRRGNTEAFF

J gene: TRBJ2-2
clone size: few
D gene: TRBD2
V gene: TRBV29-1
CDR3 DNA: TGCAGCGTTTTGGTTGGGGGGGCGAACACCGGGGAGCTGTTTTTT
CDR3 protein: CSVLVGGANTGELFF

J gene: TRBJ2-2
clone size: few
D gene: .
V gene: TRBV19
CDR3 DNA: TGTGCCAGTACTCCTGGGCCCCTCCCCGGGGAGCTGTTTTTT
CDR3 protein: CASTPGPLPGELFF